This T cell receptor beta chain was found in a study of cytomegalovirus exposure and HLA in healthy donors. Study-wide context: The same platform was used for the roughly 120 validation repertoires as for the approximately 730 first-cohort repertoires, as reported in a later analysis. Study observations and caveats: Later, an analysis found that TCR clusters from the first cohort tended to co-occur in the 130 or so validation repertoires. Specific recognition of CMV antigens was confirmed in vitro for a few chains (all CMV-associated). There were 150 to 200 TCR beta chains listed as cytomegalovirus-associated.

Germline V gene sequence: CDR1 ENHRY, CDR2 SYGVKD. The CDR3 is 15 amino acids. V shed 5 bases and J 4 bases; nucleotides not matched to a gene: 7. About this clone itself: The antigen is unknown.

Profiled with immunoSEQ multiplex PCR; TCRdb holds only in-frame clones, not every one. The table includes some 150,000 clones, less than 95% detected once. Sequencing was carried out using PBMCs. The receptor was derived from a man between 18 and 29 years old in good health and CMV-seropositive. V gene TRBV10-3 combines with J gene TRBJ2-5, with 10 nucleotides matching TRBD1. CDR3 bases: TGTGCCATCAGTCCCCCGGGACAGGGGAGAGAGACCCAGTACTTC. As protein: CAISPPGQGRETQYF.